This paragraph reports one T cell receptor beta chain. There are 14 residues in the CDR3. The germline gives CDR1 WSHSY, CDR2 SAAADI. With 8 bases removed from V and 3 bases from J, the gap between germline ends came to 14 bases. This specimen belongs to a study of cytomegalovirus exposure and HLA in healthy donors. Method: immunoSEQ multiplex PCR; TCRdb's copy keeps in-frame clones and lacks some. The table has roughly 140,000 clones, around nine tenths seen once. The genes are TRBV10-2 and TRBJ2-1; maybe TRBD1 (6 bases). Source material: PBMCs. This sequence was found in a man younger than 30 in good health and CMV-seropositive. The CDR3 DNA follows: TGCGCCAGCGGTTTATCGGACAGCTACAATGAGCAGTTCTTC. This translates into CASGLSDSYNEQFF.